This T cell receptor (beta chain) was retrieved from a study of T cell changes during pregnancy in multiple sclerosis. The CDR3 length is 16 residues. The ends were cut back, 4 bases at V and 2 bases at J, with 15 bases in the middle. Sequencing used immunoSEQ multiplex PCR; TCRdb keeps in-frame clones, though not all of them. Here the sample spans 60,000 to 80,000 clones, roughly nine tenths being singletons. V and J are TRBV23-1 and TRBJ1-5, with D possibly matching TRBD1 (5 bases). TRBV23-1 counts as an open reading frame of uncertain function. The TCR sequence derives from a female donor with multiple sclerosis, enrolled in a pregnancy study. Sequenced material: peripheral blood, taken before pregnancy. The DNA of the CDR3 is TGCGCCAGCAGTCGGTGGACTAGAGGGGGCAATCAGCCCCAGCATTTT. It translates to CASSRWTRGGNQPQHF.